These T cell receptor beta chains were read from a single sample in a study of shared T cell receptors in the human thymus. TCRdb's copy holds only in-frame clones and misses some; the assay was immunoSEQ multiplex PCR. The data hold under 850,000 clones, with roughly 90% observed a single time. The data also belong to a second study, concerning human thymus T cells.

Material: thymocytes. These TCRs come from a boy in the first two years of life with a congenital heart defect. Both conserved end residues are part of each CDR3. The D gene is left open where the match is weak. Size values are once, few and many counts, or a class for expanded clones, and some rows have none.

j_gene: TRBJ2-1; v_gene: TRBV15; d_gene: .; abundance: .; CDR3nt: TGTGCCACCAGCAGAGATGCCGAGGGTACAAGGAATGAGCAGTTCTTC; CDR3aa: CATSRDAEGTRNEQFF
j_gene: TRBJ2-5; v_gene: TRBV4-1; d_gene: .; abundance: .; CDR3nt: TGCGCCAGCAGCCAGGCACCGGGGACCCAGTACTTC; CDR3aa: CASSQAPGTQYF
j_gene: TRBJ1-5; v_gene: TRBV14; d_gene: .; abundance: .; CDR3nt: TGTGCCAGCAGCCACGAGGGCAGTCTAAAAAGAGGAGGTCAGCCCCAGCATTTT; CDR3aa: CASSHEGSLKRGGQPQHF
j_gene: TRBJ2-5; v_gene: TRBV11-3; d_gene: .; abundance: .; CDR3nt: TGTGCCAGCAGCCCGAGGCGGGGTGGTGAGACCCAGTACTTC; CDR3aa: CASSPRRGGETQYF
j_gene: TRBJ2-1; v_gene: TRBV7-8; d_gene: .; abundance: .; CDR3nt: TGTGCCAGCAGCTTTGGCCGGAAGACAGATGAGCAGTTCTTC; CDR3aa: CASSFGRKTDEQFF
j_gene: TRBJ1-5; v_gene: TRBV6-1; d_gene: TRBD1; abundance: .; CDR3nt: TGTGCCAGCACTAGACAGGGGATGGTCCAGCCCCAGCATTTT; CDR3aa: CASTRQGMVQPQHF
j_gene: TRBJ1-2; v_gene: TRBV7-9; d_gene: .; abundance: .; CDR3nt: TGTGCCAGCAGCTCCCTGGAGGGGAGCGATGGCTACACCTTC; CDR3aa: CASSSLEGSDGYTF
j_gene: TRBJ2-1; v_gene: TRBV28; d_gene: TRBD2; abundance: .; CDR3nt: TGTGCCAGCAGCCGTCGGACTAGCGGAAGCTCCTACAATGAGCAGTTCTTC; CDR3aa: CASSRRTSGSSYNEQFF
j_gene: TRBJ2-7; v_gene: TRBV11-2; d_gene: TRBD2; abundance: .; CDR3nt: TGTGCCAGCAGCTTAATCAGGACTAGCGGATACGAGCAGTACTTC; CDR3aa: CASSLIRTSGYEQYF
j_gene: TRBJ2-7; v_gene: TRBV14; d_gene: .; abundance: once; CDR3nt: TGTGCCAGCAGCCAAGATGCGACAGAAGATTTCTACTACGAGCAGTACTTC; CDR3aa: CASSQDATEDFYYEQYF
j_gene: TRBJ2-6; v_gene: TRBV6-4; d_gene: .; abundance: .; CDR3nt: TGTGCCAGCAGTGAGGGTGAGGGATTCTCTGGGGCCAACGTCCTGACTTTC; CDR3aa: CASSEGEGFSGANVLTF
j_gene: TRBJ2-1; v_gene: TRBV15; d_gene: .; abundance: once; CDR3nt: TGTGCCACCAGCAGAGTTGGGGGCCTAGGCCCCGCCTACAATGAGCAGTTCTTC; CDR3aa: CATSRVGGLGPAYNEQFF
j_gene: TRBJ2-5; v_gene: TRBV4-1; d_gene: .; abundance: .; CDR3nt: TGCGCCAGCAGCCAAGAAACGGCCAGCGCGGGGAGTGCCCAGTACTTC; CDR3aa: CASSQETASAGSAQYF
j_gene: TRBJ2-7; v_gene: TRBV18; d_gene: .; abundance: .; CDR3nt: TGTGCCAGCTCACACCGGGACTTCGCCTACGAGCAGTACTTC; CDR3aa: CASSHRDFAYEQYF
j_gene: TRBJ2-7; v_gene: TRBV7-2; d_gene: TRBD2; abundance: .; CDR3nt: TGTGCCAGCAGCTTCCCACTAGCGGGAGGGGCCTACGAGCAGTACTTC; CDR3aa: CASSFPLAGGAYEQYF
j_gene: TRBJ2-2; v_gene: TRBV6-5; d_gene: TRBD1; abundance: .; CDR3nt: TGTGCCAGCAGTTCTGGGACAGGGAACACCGGGGAGCTGTTTTTT; CDR3aa: CASSSGTGNTGELFF
j_gene: TRBJ1-5; v_gene: TRBV5-7; d_gene: .; abundance: .; CDR3nt: TGTGCCAGCAGCTTGGAGCGGTGGCAGCCCCAGCATTTT; CDR3aa: CASSLERWQPQHF
j_gene: TRBJ2-2; v_gene: TRBV5-1; d_gene: .; abundance: .; CDR3nt: TGCGCCAGCAGCCCTTCGCGACAGGGAGGTGGAATCCCCGGGGAGCTGTTTTTT; CDR3aa: CASSPSRQGGGIPGELFF
j_gene: TRBJ2-3; v_gene: TRBV10-3; d_gene: .; abundance: .; CDR3nt: TGTGCCATCAGTGAGCTGTCGGAAGGGGCCACAGATACGCAGTATTTT; CDR3aa: CAISELSEGATDTQYF
j_gene: TRBJ2-1; v_gene: TRBV7-8; d_gene: TRBD2; abundance: .; CDR3nt: TGTGCCAGCAGCTTAGGGAGCGGGGATTACAATGAGCAGTTCTTC; CDR3aa: CASSLGSGDYNEQFF
j_gene: TRBJ2-7; v_gene: TRBV18; d_gene: TRBD1; abundance: once; CDR3nt: TGTGCCAGCTCACCCCCCCGGGGACAGGGTTACTACGAGCAGTACTTC; CDR3aa: CASSPPRGQGYYEQYF
j_gene: TRBJ2-7; v_gene: TRBV6-4; d_gene: .; abundance: .; CDR3nt: TGTGCCAGCAGCAGGGCCGCGGGAAGGGTCTACGAGCAGTACTTC; CDR3aa: CASSRAAGRVYEQYF
j_gene: TRBJ2-1; v_gene: TRBV29-1; d_gene: TRBD2; abundance: .; CDR3nt: TGCAGCCTCACTTGGGGCGGGAGATATGCCCACAATGAGCAGTTCTTC; CDR3aa: CSLTWGGRYAHNEQFF
j_gene: TRBJ2-7; v_gene: TRBV12-5; d_gene: TRBD2; abundance: .; CDR3nt: TGTGCTAGTCAGCCGGGACTAGCGGGGAGGACTTACGAGCAGTACTTC; CDR3aa: CASQPGLAGRTYEQYF
j_gene: TRBJ1-2; v_gene: TRBV6-5; d_gene: .; abundance: .; CDR3nt: TGTGCCGTTGGCGGGGCGTATGGCTACACCTTC; CDR3aa: CAVGGAYGYTF
j_gene: TRBJ2-3; v_gene: TRBV27; d_gene: .; abundance: .; CDR3nt: TGTGCCAGCAGTTTCTATGGCGGGGGCACAGATACGCAGTATTTT; CDR3aa: CASSFYGGGTDTQYF
j_gene: TRBJ1-1; v_gene: TRBV19; d_gene: TRBD1; abundance: few; CDR3nt: TGTGCCAGTAGTATGGACAGGGGAGGGACTGAAGCTTTCTTT; CDR3aa: CASSMDRGGTEAFF
j_gene: TRBJ1-2; v_gene: TRBV2; d_gene: .; abundance: .; CDR3nt: TGTGCCAGCATGGGTAGATCGCAGCAGGGTGGCTACACCTTC; CDR3aa: CASMGRSQQGGYTF
j_gene: TRBJ1-2; v_gene: TRBV12-2; d_gene: .; abundance: .; CDR3nt: TGTGCAAGTCGCTTAGGGAGACAGATTAACTATGGCTACACCTTC; CDR3aa: CASRLGRQINYGYTF
j_gene: TRBJ1-2; v_gene: TRBV7-7; d_gene: TRBD1; abundance: .; CDR3nt: TGTGCCAGCAGCGCCCCCCGGGACAGGGGTAACTATGGCTACACCTTC; CDR3aa: CASSAPRDRGNYGYTF
j_gene: TRBJ2-3; v_gene: TRBV11-2; d_gene: .; abundance: .; CDR3nt: TGTGCCAGCAGCCGAGATATCGCAGATACGCAGTATTTT; CDR3aa: CASSRDIADTQYF
j_gene: TRBJ2-3; v_gene: TRBV5-4; d_gene: TRBD2; abundance: once; CDR3nt: TGTGCCAGCAGCTATGGAGCGGGAGGCCCCCGGGCGCAGTATTTT; CDR3aa: CASSYGAGGPRAQYF
j_gene: TRBJ1-2; v_gene: TRBV28; d_gene: TRBD1; abundance: .; CDR3nt: TGTGCCAGCAGTTCCTCAGGGGGCGGCTACACCTTC; CDR3aa: CASSSSGGGYTF
j_gene: TRBJ2-3; v_gene: TRBV7-2; d_gene: TRBD2; abundance: once; CDR3nt: TGTGCCAGCAGCCCGCTAGCGGGAGCGACAGATACGCAGTATTTT; CDR3aa: CASSPLAGATDTQYF
j_gene: TRBJ2-7; v_gene: TRBV19; d_gene: TRBD2; abundance: .; CDR3nt: TGTGCCAGTAGTGAGGGACTAGCGGGAGCCCCCTGGCAGTACTTC; CDR3aa: CASSEGLAGAPWQYF
j_gene: TRBJ1-4; v_gene: TRBV6-1; d_gene: TRBD1; abundance: .; CDR3nt: TGTGCCAGCAGAGACAGGGATGCAACTAATGAAAAACTGTTTTTT; CDR3aa: CASRDRDATNEKLFF
j_gene: TRBJ1-2; v_gene: TRBV5-1; d_gene: .; abundance: .; CDR3nt: TGCGCCAGCAGCTTACCCCAGTTCCCCGGGGTGGACTATGGCTACACCTTC; CDR3aa: CASSLPQFPGVDYGYTF
j_gene: TRBJ2-3; v_gene: TRBV30; d_gene: TRBD2; abundance: once; CDR3nt: TGTGCCTGGAGCTACAGACTAGCGGGAGGGAGCACAGATACGCAGTATTTT; CDR3aa: CAWSYRLAGGSTDTQYF
j_gene: TRBJ2-1; v_gene: TRBV9; d_gene: .; abundance: .; CDR3nt: TGTGCCAGCGGATGGGGAGATGAGCAGTTCTTC; CDR3aa: CASGWGDEQFF
j_gene: TRBJ2-3; v_gene: TRBV5-1; d_gene: TRBD1; abundance: .; CDR3nt: TGCGCCAGCAGCTTGGAACAGGGGGCCACAGATACGCAGTATTTT; CDR3aa: CASSLEQGATDTQYF
j_gene: TRBJ2-5; v_gene: TRBV4-3; d_gene: TRBD1; abundance: .; CDR3nt: TGCGCCAGCAGTACAAGGGGACAGGGGATGGTGGAGACCCAGTACTTC; CDR3aa: CASSTRGQGMVETQYF
j_gene: TRBJ1-2; v_gene: TRBV9; d_gene: TRBD1; abundance: .; CDR3nt: TGTGCCAGCAGCGTACGGGACAGGGAGCCGCGTTTTTATGGCTACACCTTC; CDR3aa: CASSVRDREPRFYGYTF
j_gene: TRBJ2-7; v_gene: TRBV18; d_gene: .; abundance: .; CDR3nt: TGTGCCAGCTCACCAAAATGGGAGCGGATTTACGAGCAGTACTTC; CDR3aa: CASSPKWERIYEQYF
j_gene: TRBJ2-2; v_gene: TRBV20-1; d_gene: TRBD2; abundance: once; CDR3nt: TGCAGTGCTCGGACTAGCGGGGAGCTGTTTTTT; CDR3aa: CSARTSGELFF
j_gene: TRBJ2-7; v_gene: TRBV7-2; d_gene: .; abundance: .; CDR3nt: TGTGCCAGCAGCGCCGGGGAGCAGGGGTTTTACGAGCAGTACTTC; CDR3aa: CASSAGEQGFYEQYF
j_gene: TRBJ1-1; v_gene: TRBV28; d_gene: .; abundance: once; CDR3nt: TGTGCCAGCCCGGGGGTTCGGGTGTGGGCTTTCTTT; CDR3aa: CASPGVRVWAFF
j_gene: TRBJ2-1; v_gene: TRBV10-1; d_gene: TRBD2; abundance: .; CDR3nt: TGCGCCAGCAGTTGGGGCGGCGGGAGTAGGGACAATGAGCAGTTCTTC; CDR3aa: CASSWGGGSRDNEQFF
j_gene: TRBJ2-3; v_gene: TRBV19; d_gene: TRBD1; abundance: .; CDR3nt: TGTGCCAGTAGTCGACAGGGGGTATCCTATAGCACAGATACGCAGTATTTT; CDR3aa: CASSRQGVSYSTDTQYF
j_gene: TRBJ2-1; v_gene: TRBV27; d_gene: .; abundance: .; CDR3nt: TGTGCCAGCAGTAGGTTGGAGGGGAGCTCCTACAATGAGCAGTTCTTC; CDR3aa: CASSRLEGSSYNEQFF
j_gene: TRBJ2-1; v_gene: TRBV12-2; d_gene: .; abundance: .; CDR3nt: TGTGCAAGTCGCTTAGCGCTCTGCTTATACCCTATGGACAATGAGCAGTTCTTC; CDR3aa: CASRLALCLYPMDNEQFF
j_gene: TRBJ1-4; v_gene: TRBV14; d_gene: .; abundance: .; CDR3nt: TGTGCCAGCAGCCTCCCGACAAGTCCTCAGGGTGAAAAACTGTTTTTT; CDR3aa: CASSLPTSPQGEKLFF
j_gene: TRBJ2-5; v_gene: TRBV30; d_gene: TRBD1; abundance: .; CDR3nt: TGTGCCTGGAGCGGGACAGAAGAGACCCAGTACTTC; CDR3aa: CAWSGTEETQYF
j_gene: TRBJ2-7; v_gene: TRBV28; d_gene: TRBD2; abundance: .; CDR3nt: TGTGCCAGCAGTTTAGGGTGTGTGGGACTAGCCTACGAGCAGTACTTC; CDR3aa: CASSLGCVGLAYEQYF
j_gene: TRBJ2-1; v_gene: TRBV7-9; d_gene: .; abundance: .; CDR3nt: TGTGCCAGCAGCCCAGGTCGGCAGAGAGATTACAATGAGCAGTTCTTC; CDR3aa: CASSPGRQRDYNEQFF
j_gene: TRBJ1-4; v_gene: TRBV4-2; d_gene: TRBD1; abundance: .; CDR3nt: TGTGCCAGCAGCCAGTCGACAGGGAGGACTGAAAAACTGTTTTTT; CDR3aa: CASSQSTGRTEKLFF